Listed here are 23 T cell receptor beta chains from one sample, sequenced in a study of CD8 T cells in Susac syndrome. cDNA came from roughly 0.53 to 1 ug RNA primed by random hexamers. TCRdb processed the immunoSEQ multiplex PCR reads anew with MiXCR; each CDR3 protein has one entry. The table includes roughly 100,000 distinct CDR3 sequences, roughly 95% detected once. Sequenced sample: CD8+ T cells from PBMCs. Receptors originate from a human donor with Susac syndrome.

This clonotype appeared once. This chain links TRBV11-2 with TRBJ1-1; no reliable D call. Trimming removed 5 bases at V and 7 bases at J, with 11 bases between. This CDR3 has 12 residues. From germline, CDR1 is SGHAT and CDR2 FQNNGV. CDR3 coding DNA: TGTGCCAGCAGCCCCATGGGGATTGAAGCTTTCTTT. Amino acid sequence: CASSPMGIEAFF.

The chain links TRBV29-1 to TRBJ2-4; no definite D call. Germline V lookup: CDR1 SQVTM, CDR2 ANQGSEA. The CDR3 spans 14 residues. Trimming cost V 0 bases and J 8 bases, with 14 bases left between them. CDR3 sequence reads: CSVEEPSSSHIQYF. In nucleotides, the CDR3 is TGCAGCGTTGAAGAACCCAGTTCCTCCCACATTCAGTACTTC.

V is TRBV20-1 and J is TRBJ1-1; perhaps TRBD1 as D (5 bases). Trimming took off 6 bases at V and 6 bases at J, with 11 bases between the two ends. Germline V gene data show CDR1 as DFQATT and CDR2 as SNEGSKA (reference sequence). The CDR3 has 11 residues. This CDR3 reads CSAAGTAEAFF. The CDR3, as DNA: TGCAGTGCCGCCGGGACGGCTGAAGCTTTCTTT.

This chain joins TRBV3-1 and TRBJ2-7; TRBD2 agrees at 11 bases. Trimming took 4 bases from V and 1 from J; bases not matched to a gene: 3. The CDR3 sequence is 15 residues long. Germline-derived CDR1 and CDR2 are LGHDT and YNNKEL (reference sequence). The CDR3 DNA reads as TGTGCCAGCAGCCCTCTAGCGGGGGGTTCCTACGAGCAGTACTTC. Its protein is CASSPLAGGSYEQYF.

J is TRBJ1-3 and V is TRBV6-5; D is ambiguous. Trimming shortened V by 6 bases and J by 4 bases, and 10 bases separated the two germline ends. Germline V CDR1 and CDR2: MNHEY, SVGAGI. CDR3 length equals 13 residues. Here the CDR3 DNA reads TGTGCCAGCAGGCTAGTAGGAGGAAACACCATATATTTT. Translated: CASRLVGGNTIYF.

J is TRBJ1-2 and V is TRBV2; 7 bases map to TRBD1. Germline assignment: CDR1 SNHLY and CDR2 FYNNEI. The V segment lost 7 bases and the J segment 0 bases; nucleotides outside the gene matches: 5. This CDR3 region has 14 residues. CDR3 nucleotides: TGTGCCAGCACCCTCGACAGGGCTAACTATGGCTACACCTTC. Translated, it gives CASTLDRANYGYTF.

J is TRBJ2-2 and V is TRBV15; D is ambiguous. The CDR3 sequence is 14 residues long. Germline V CDR1 and CDR2: LNHNV, YYDKDF (reference sequence). V lost 0 bases to trimming and J lost 4 bases, with 6 bases between them. DNA for the CDR3: TGTGCCACCAGCAGAGAATCGGTCACCGGGGAGCTGTTTTTT. Its protein is CATSRESVTGELFF.

This chain links TRBV7-9 with TRBJ1-5; 8 bases fit TRBD1. V lost 5 bases and J lost 8; bases outside the gene matches: 8. This CDR3 is 14 amino acids long. Per the germline V gene, CDR1 is SEHNR and CDR2 is FQNEAQ (reference sequence). Here the CDR3 reads CASSGEGQVKPQHF. For the CDR3, the DNA is TGTGCCAGCAGCGGGGAGGGACAGGTGAAGCCCCAGCATTTT. Combining the CDR3 with reference TRBV7-9 and TRBJ1-5 gives the whole variable domain DTGVSQNPRHKITKRGQNVTFRCDPISEHNRLYWYRQTLGQGPEFLTYFQNEAQLEKSRLLSDRFSAERPKGSFSTLEIQRTEQGDSAMYLCASSGEGQVKPQHFGDGTRLSIL.

J is TRBJ1-1 and V is TRBV5-6; D may be TRBD1 (6 bases). V was trimmed by 0 bases and J by 5 bases, leaving 23 bases between them. The CDR3 is made up of 18 amino acids. Germline lookup yields CDR1 SGHDT and CDR2 YYEEEE. The CDR3 here is CASSLDWGAGRGGTEAFF. The CDR3, as DNA: TGTGCCAGCAGCTTGGATTGGGGGGCCGGCAGGGGCGGGACTGAAGCTTTCTTT.

V is TRBV18 and J is TRBJ1-6; tentative D call: TRBD1 (5 bases). This CDR3 has 15 residues. Trimming cost V 3 bases and J 7 bases, with 13 bases left between them. Per the germline V gene, CDR1 is KGHSH and CDR2 is LQKENI. The CDR3 is CASSPRVTWNSPLHF. Here the CDR3 DNA reads TGTGCCAGCTCACCCAGGGTAACGTGGAATTCACCCCTCCACTTT.

V is TRBV24-1 and J is TRBJ1-5; 7 bases agree with TRBD1. With V trimmed by 4 bases and J by 4 bases, 3 bases remained unmatched. This CDR3 comprises 14 residues. Germline V gene sequence: CDR1 KGHDR, CDR2 SFDVKD. CDR3 loop: CATSEPGQNQPQHF. CDR3 nucleotide sequence: TGTGCCACCAGTGAACCGGGACAGAATCAGCCCCAGCATTTT.

V and J are TRBV20-1 and TRBJ2-7; the D gene is possibly TRBD2 (5 bases). The CDR3 contains 12 residues. Germline V gene data show CDR1 as DFQATT and CDR2 as SNEGSKA (reference sequence). V was cut by 0 bases and J by 9 bases, with 12 bases left in between. The CDR3 DNA reads as TGCAGTGCTAGAGATCACCTCAGCGGGCAGTACTTC. Translated: CSARDHLSGQYF.

Concerning this clonotype: A read error may produce the germline difference seen at one junction end. The genes are TRBV29-1 and TRBJ1-1; D not resolved. This CDR3 comprises 14 residues. Germline CDR1 reads SQVTM; CDR2 reads ANQGSEA. CDR3 nucleotide sequence: TGCAGCGTTGCGGGCCCCCCGGGGAACACTGAACCTTTCTTT. Amino acid sequence: CSVAGPPGNTEPFF.

The chain recombines TRBV15 with TRBJ1-4; D remains ambiguous. Trimming removed 8 bases from V and 0 bases from J, with 13 bases in between. The germline V gene encodes CDR1 LNHNV and CDR2 YYDKDF (reference sequence). The length of the CDR3 is 15 residues. The CDR3 bases are TGTGCCACCCTGAGGCACGGCGCAACTAATGAAAAACTGTTTTTT. It codes for CATLRHGATNEKLFF. Drawing the rest from reference TRBV15 and TRBJ1-4, the complete variable domain is DAMVIQNPRYQVTQFGKPVTLSCSQTLNHNVMYWYQQKSSQAPKLLFHYYDKDFNNEADTPDNFQSRRPNTSFCFLDIRSPGLGDTAMYLCATLRHGATNEKLFFGSGTQLSVL.

The chain is built from TRBV28 and TRBJ2-1; D not resolved. There are 14 residues in the CDR3. V gave up 2 bases and J gave up 4 bases, with 9 bases separating them. Looked up from germline, CDR1 is MDHEN and CDR2 is SYDVKM. Here the CDR3 DNA reads TGTGCCAGCAGTTTAAAAGGGTCGTACAATGAGCAGTTCTTC. It codes for CASSLKGSYNEQFF.

The chain employs TRBV25-1 and TRBJ2-3, with TRBD1 matching over 8 bases. Germline V gene data show CDR1 as MGHDK and CDR2 as SYGVNS. V trimming: 5 bases; J trimming: 4 bases; junction bases outside the gene matches: 2. The CDR3 runs to 13 residues. In nucleotides, the CDR3 is TGTGCCAGCAGTCTCAGGGGGCCAGATACGCAGTATTTT. This gives the protein CASSLRGPDTQYF.

This sequence joins TRBV7-8 and TRBJ2-1, with a weak D call TRBD2 (6 bases). The CDR3 covers 16 residues. CDR1 and CDR2 from the germline V gene are SGHVS and FQNEAQ. V lost 3 bases and J 0 bases, leaving 12 bases between the germline ends. CDR3 nucleotide sequence: TGTGCCAGCAGCTTCACGAGCGGGCACTCCTACAATGAGCAGTTCTTC. Its translation is CASSFTSGHSYNEQFF.

The chain carries TRBV13 and TRBJ2-7; D gene ambiguous. Germline V gene sequence: CDR1 PRHDT, CDR2 FYEKMQ (reference sequence). This CDR3 has 15 amino acids. The V and J ends lost 0 bases and 0 bases respectively, with 9 bases between them. The chain's CDR3 is CASSLGGISSYEQYF. The CDR3 bases are TGTGCCAGCAGCTTAGGAGGGATTAGCTCCTACGAGCAGTACTTC.

The chain employs TRBV30 and TRBJ1-2; no firm D call. Germline V CDR1 and CDR2: GTSNPN, SVGIG (reference sequence). Trimming left V 1 base short and J 0 bases short, with 9 bases between. This CDR3 is 14 amino acids long. This chain's CDR3 is CAWSATVANYGYTF. CDR3 sequence (DNA): TGTGCCTGGAGTGCAACGGTAGCTAACTATGGCTACACCTTC.

The chain recombines TRBV28 with TRBJ2-6; no clear D gene. V was clipped by 6 bases and J by 2 bases, with 14 bases between them. Germline CDR1 MDHEN, CDR2 SYDVKM. This CDR3 has 16 amino acids. CDR3 sequence: CASRSSIVAGANVLTF. The CDR3 DNA reads as TGTGCCAGCAGAAGCTCCATTGTCGCTGGGGCCAACGTCCTGACTTTC.

V is TRBV6-5 and J is TRBJ1-1; D remains unclear. Germline V gene data show CDR1 as MNHEY and CDR2 as SVGAGI. The CDR3 is 14 amino acids. Trimming took off 0 bases at V and 1 base at J, with 6 bases between the two ends. The CDR3 bases are TGTGCCAGCAGTTACTCAGCCTCGAACACTGAAGCTTTCTTT. As protein: CASSYSASNTEAFF.

The V gene is TRBV5-1, the J gene TRBJ2-4; 10 bases map to TRBD2. Trimming at V came to 3 bases and at J to 1 base, leaving 7 bases not matched to a gene. Germline V gene lookup returns CDR1 SGHRS and CDR2 YFSETQ. The CDR3 spans 17 residues. The CDR3 coding sequence is TGCGCCAGCAGCTCAGGGAGCGGGGGGGCCGCCAAAAACATTCAGTACTTC. Protein: CASSSGSGGAAKNIQYF.

The chain uses TRBV9 and TRBJ2-1, with D uncertain. The germline V gene encodes CDR1 SGDLS and CDR2 YYNGEE. CDR3 length: 16 amino acids. The germline V and J ends were trimmed by 0 bases and 0 bases, with 10 bases remaining between them. DNA of the CDR3: TGTGCCAGCAGCGTAGTAGCCCTAACCTCCTACAATGAGCAGTTCTTC. This codes for CASSVVALTSYNEQFF.